This TCR beta chain was obtained from a study of T cells in Graves' hyperthyroidism and ophthalmopathy. Study outcomes and limitations: Ophthalmopathy was told apart from stable hyperthyroidism by a 13 V-J model.

Concerning this clonotype itself: Its target is not known. A junction end diverges from the germline sequence, so it may reflect a read error.

Amplified regions were TCR beta CDR3 sequences from RNA transcripts. The HTBI set primed first-round TCR CDR3 RT-PCR. TCRdb itself ran the multiplex PCR reads through MiXCR, one entry per CDR3 protein. The table records 500,000 to 600,000 distinct CDR3 sequences, 40% to 55% of them present only once. Germline-derived CDR1 and CDR2 are SEHNR and FQNEAQ (reference sequence). The CDR3 is 15 residues long. The sample consisted of peripheral blood or thyroid tissue (not recorded which). This chain connects TRBV7-9 to TRBJ2-7, with 7 bases lining up with TRBD2. The clonotype was recovered from an adult woman with Graves' disease, either hyperthyroidism or ophthalmopathy (not recorded which). CDR3 region: CASSQADGRTYEQYF. The CDR3 DNA sequence: TGCGCCAGCAGCCAAGCTGACGGGAGGACCTACGAGCAGTACTTC.